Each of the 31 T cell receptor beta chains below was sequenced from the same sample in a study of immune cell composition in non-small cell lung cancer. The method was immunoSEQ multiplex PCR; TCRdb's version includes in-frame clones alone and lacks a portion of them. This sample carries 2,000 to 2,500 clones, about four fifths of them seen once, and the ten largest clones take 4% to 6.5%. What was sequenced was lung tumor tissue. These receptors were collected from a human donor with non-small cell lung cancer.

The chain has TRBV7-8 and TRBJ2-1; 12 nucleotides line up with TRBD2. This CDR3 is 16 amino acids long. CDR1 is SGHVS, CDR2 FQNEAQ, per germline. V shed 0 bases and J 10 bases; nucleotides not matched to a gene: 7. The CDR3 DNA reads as TGTGCCAGCAGCTTAGCCCTAGCGGGAGGGCTCAGGGAGCAGTTCTTC. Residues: CASSLALAGGLREQFF.

The CDR3 protein is CAISVGFEQFF. In nucleotides, the CDR3 is TGTGCCATCAGTGTCGGGTTTGAGCAGTTCTTC. The J gene is TRBJ2-1, the V gene TRBV10-3; unclear D gene. Germline CDR1 and CDR2: ENHRY and SYGVKD. The CDR3 has 11 residues. V lost 4 bases and J lost 9, with 7 bases in between.

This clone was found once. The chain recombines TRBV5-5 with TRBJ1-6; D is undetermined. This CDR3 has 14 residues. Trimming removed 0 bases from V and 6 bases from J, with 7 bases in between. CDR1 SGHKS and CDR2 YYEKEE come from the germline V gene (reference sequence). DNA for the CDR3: TGTGCCAGCAGCTTGGAACAGACTAATTCACCCCTCCACTTT. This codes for CASSLEQTNSPLHF.

This chain's CDR3 is CASIWDINSPLHF. The DNA for the CDR3 is TGTGCCAGCATATGGGACATAAATTCACCCCTCCACTTT. The chain recombines TRBV5-5 with TRBJ1-6, with D possibly TRBD1 on 6 matching bases. Trimming cost V 6 bases and J 7 bases, with 11 bases left between them. Germline CDR1 SGHKS, CDR2 YYEKEE (reference sequence). The CDR3 spans 13 residues. Combining the CDR3 with reference TRBV5-5 and TRBJ1-6 gives the whole variable domain DAGVTQSPTHLIKTRGQQVTLRCSPISGHKSVSWYQQVLGQGPQFIFQYYEKEERGRGNFPDRFSARQFPNYSSELNVNALLLGDSALYLCASIWDINSPLHFGNGTRLTVT.

CDR3 loop: CASRPQTSTDTQYF. The CDR3 DNA sequence: TGTGCCAGCAGGCCGCAAACTAGCACAGATACGCAGTATTTT. The chain uses TRBV6-1 and TRBJ2-3, with D uncertain. V dropped 6 bases and J dropped 0 bases, with 10 bases sitting between them. The CDR3 sequence is 14 residues long. CDR1 is MNHNS, CDR2 SASEGT, per germline.

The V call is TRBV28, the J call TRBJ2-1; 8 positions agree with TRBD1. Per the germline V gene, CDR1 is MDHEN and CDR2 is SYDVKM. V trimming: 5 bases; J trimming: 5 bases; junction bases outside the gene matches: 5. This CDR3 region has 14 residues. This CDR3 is CASSAWDRNNEQFF. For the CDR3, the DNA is TGTGCCAGCAGTGCCTGGGACAGGAACAATGAGCAGTTCTTC.

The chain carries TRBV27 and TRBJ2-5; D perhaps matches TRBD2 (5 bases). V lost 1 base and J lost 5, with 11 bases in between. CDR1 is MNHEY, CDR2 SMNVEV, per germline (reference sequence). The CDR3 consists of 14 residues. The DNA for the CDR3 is TGTGCCAGCAGTTTATTGGGGAGAGGGGAGACCCAGTACTTC. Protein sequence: CASSLLGRGETQYF.

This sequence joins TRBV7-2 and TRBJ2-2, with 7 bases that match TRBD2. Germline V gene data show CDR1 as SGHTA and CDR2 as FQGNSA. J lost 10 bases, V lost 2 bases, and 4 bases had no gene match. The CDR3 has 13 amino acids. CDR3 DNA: TGTGCCAGCAGCTTAAGCGGGGTCGAGGAGCTGTTTTTT. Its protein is CASSLSGVEELFF.

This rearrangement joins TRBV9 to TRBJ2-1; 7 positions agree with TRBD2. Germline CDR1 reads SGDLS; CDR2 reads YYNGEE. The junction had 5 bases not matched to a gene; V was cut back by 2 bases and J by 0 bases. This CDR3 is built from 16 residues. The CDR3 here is CASSVGTTSSYNEQFF. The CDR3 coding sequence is TGTGCCAGCAGCGTCGGGACTACGAGCTCCTACAATGAGCAGTTCTTC.

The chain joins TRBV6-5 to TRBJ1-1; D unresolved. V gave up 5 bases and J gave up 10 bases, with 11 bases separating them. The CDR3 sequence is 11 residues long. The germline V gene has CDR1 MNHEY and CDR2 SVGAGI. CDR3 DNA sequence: TGTGCCAGCAGTCCCGGTCTTGGAGCTTTCTTT. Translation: CASSPGLGAFF.

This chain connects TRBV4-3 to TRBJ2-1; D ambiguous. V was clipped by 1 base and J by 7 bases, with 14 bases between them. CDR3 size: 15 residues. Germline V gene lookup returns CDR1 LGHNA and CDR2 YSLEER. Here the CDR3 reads CASSQGFRGLNEQFF. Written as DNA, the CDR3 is TGCGCCAGCAGCCAAGGTTTCCGCGGTCTTAATGAGCAGTTCTTC.

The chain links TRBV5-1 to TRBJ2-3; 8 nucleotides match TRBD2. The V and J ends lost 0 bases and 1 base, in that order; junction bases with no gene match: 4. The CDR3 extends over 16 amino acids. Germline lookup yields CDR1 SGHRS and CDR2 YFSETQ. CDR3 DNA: TGCGCCAGCAGCTTGGGTCGGGGGGGTGGCACAGATACGCAGTATTTT. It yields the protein CASSLGRGGGTDTQYF. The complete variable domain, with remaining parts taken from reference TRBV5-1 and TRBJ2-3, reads KAGVTQTPRYLIKTRGQQVTLSCSPISGHRSVSWYQQTPGQGLQFLFEYFSETQRNKGNFPGRFSGRQFSNSRSEMNVSTLELGDSALYLCASSLGRGGGTDTQYFGPGTRLTVL.

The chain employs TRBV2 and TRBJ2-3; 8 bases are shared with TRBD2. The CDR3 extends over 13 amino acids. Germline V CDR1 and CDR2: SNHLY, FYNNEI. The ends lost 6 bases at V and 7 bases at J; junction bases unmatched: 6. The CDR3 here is CASRDIAGYTQYF. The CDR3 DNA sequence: TGTGCCAGCAGGGACATAGCGGGGTATACGCAGTATTTT.

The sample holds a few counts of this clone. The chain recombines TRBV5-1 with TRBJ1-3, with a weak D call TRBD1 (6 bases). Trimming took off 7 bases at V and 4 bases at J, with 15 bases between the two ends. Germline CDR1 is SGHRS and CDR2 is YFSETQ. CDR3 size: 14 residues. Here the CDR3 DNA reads TGCGCCAGCGGCGATACAGGGATAGGAAACACCATATATTTT. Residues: CASGDTGIGNTIYF.

The CDR3: CASSPDRGRYEQYF. The CDR3 coding sequence is TGCGCCAGCAGCCCTGACAGGGGGCGCTACGAGCAGTACTTC. This rearrangement joins TRBV5-1 to TRBJ2-7, with 10 bases that match TRBD1. The CDR3 extends over 14 amino acids. Germline V gene sequence: CDR1 SGHRS, CDR2 YFSETQ. Unmatched junction bases numbered 4, after V lost 4 bases and J lost 3 bases.

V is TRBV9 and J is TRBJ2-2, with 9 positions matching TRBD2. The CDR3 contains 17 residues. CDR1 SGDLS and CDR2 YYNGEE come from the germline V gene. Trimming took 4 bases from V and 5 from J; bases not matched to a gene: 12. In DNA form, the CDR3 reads TGTGCCAGCAGCTCAAGTGGCGGGAGGGCCGTTACCGGGGAGCTGTTTTTT. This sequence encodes CASSSSGGRAVTGELFF. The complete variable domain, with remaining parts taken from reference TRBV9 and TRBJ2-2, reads DSGVTQTPKHLITATGQRVTLRCSPRSGDLSVYWYQQSLDQGLQFLIQYYNGEERAKGNILERFSAQQFPDLHSELNLSSLELGDSALYFCASSSSGGRAVTGELFFGEGSRLTVL.

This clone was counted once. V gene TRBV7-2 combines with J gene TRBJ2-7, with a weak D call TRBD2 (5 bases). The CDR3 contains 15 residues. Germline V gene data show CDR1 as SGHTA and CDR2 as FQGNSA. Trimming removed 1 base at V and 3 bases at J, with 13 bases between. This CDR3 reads CASSLEAGNNYEQYF. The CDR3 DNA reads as TGTGCCAGCAGCTTAGAGGCGGGCAATAACTACGAGCAGTACTTC.

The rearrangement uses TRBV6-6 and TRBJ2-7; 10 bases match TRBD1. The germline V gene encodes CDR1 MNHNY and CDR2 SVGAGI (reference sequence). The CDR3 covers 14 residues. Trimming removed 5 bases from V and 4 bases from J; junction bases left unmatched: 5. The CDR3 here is CASSNWTGGYEQYF. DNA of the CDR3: TGTGCCAGCAGTAACTGGACAGGGGGATACGAGCAGTACTTC.

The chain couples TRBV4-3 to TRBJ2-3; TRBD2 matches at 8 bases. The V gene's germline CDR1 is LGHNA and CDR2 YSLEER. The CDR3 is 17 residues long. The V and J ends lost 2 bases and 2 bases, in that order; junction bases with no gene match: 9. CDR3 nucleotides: TGCGCCAGCAGCCAAAAGGCGACTAGCGAATACACAGATACGCAGTATTTT. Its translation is CASSQKATSEYTDTQYF.

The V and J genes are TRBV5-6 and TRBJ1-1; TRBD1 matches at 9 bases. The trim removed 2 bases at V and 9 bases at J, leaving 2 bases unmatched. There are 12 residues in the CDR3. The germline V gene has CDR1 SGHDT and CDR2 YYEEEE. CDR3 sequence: CASSLTGGKAFF. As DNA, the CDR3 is TGTGCCAGCAGCTTAACAGGGGGCAAAGCTTTCTTT.

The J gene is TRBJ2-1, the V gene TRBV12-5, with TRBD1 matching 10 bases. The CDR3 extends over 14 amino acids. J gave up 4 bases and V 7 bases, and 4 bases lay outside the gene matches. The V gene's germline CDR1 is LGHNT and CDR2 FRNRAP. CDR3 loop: CASVPGQGYNEQFF. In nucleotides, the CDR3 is TGTGCTAGTGTTCCGGGACAGGGGTACAATGAGCAGTTCTTC.

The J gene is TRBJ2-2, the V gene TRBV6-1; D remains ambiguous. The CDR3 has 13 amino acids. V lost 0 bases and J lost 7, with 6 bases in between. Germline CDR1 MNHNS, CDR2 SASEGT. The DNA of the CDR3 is TGTGCCAGCAGTGAAGCCCCACACGGGGAGCTGTTTTTT. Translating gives CASSEAPHGELFF.

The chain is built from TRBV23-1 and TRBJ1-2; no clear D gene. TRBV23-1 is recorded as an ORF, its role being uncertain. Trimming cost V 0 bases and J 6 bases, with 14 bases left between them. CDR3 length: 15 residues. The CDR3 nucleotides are TGCGCCAGCAGTCAATCTTGTCGGGGATTGAATGGCTACACCTTC. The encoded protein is CASSQSCRGLNGYTF.

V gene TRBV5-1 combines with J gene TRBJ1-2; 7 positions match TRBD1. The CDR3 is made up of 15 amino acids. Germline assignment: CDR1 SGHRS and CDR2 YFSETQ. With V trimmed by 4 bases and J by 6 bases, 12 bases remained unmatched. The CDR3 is CASSPRLDRRHGYTF. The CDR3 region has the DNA TGCGCCAGCAGCCCGCGCCTGGACAGGAGACATGGCTACACCTTC.

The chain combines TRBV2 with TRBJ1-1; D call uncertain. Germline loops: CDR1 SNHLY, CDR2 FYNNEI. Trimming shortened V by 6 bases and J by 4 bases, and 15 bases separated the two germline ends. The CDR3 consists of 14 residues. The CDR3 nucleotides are TGTGCCAGCAGCCTCGACACCTGGTCCACTGAAGCTTTCTTT. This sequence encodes CASSLDTWSTEAFF.

The CDR3 region is CASRPGQGAHQPQHF. CDR3 nucleotides: TGTGCCAGCAGACCAGGACAGGGGGCACATCAGCCCCAGCATTTT. This chain connects TRBV27 to TRBJ1-5; TRBD1 matches 11 bases. CDR3 size: 15 residues. CDR1 is MNHEY and CDR2 is SMNVEV in the germline V gene (reference sequence). The trim removed 6 bases at V and 5 bases at J, leaving 6 bases unmatched.

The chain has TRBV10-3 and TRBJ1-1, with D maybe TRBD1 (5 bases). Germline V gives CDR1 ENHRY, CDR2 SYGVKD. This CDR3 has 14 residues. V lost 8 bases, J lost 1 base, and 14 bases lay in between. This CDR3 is CAILDGHSNTEAFF. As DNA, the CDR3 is TGTGCCATCCTCGACGGACACTCGAACACTGAAGCTTTCTTT.

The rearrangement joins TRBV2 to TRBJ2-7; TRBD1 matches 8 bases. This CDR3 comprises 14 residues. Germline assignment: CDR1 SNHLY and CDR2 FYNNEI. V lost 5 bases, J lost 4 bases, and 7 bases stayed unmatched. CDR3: CASSLTGAGYEQYF. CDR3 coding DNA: TGTGCCAGCAGTCTGACAGGGGCTGGTTACGAGCAGTACTTC.

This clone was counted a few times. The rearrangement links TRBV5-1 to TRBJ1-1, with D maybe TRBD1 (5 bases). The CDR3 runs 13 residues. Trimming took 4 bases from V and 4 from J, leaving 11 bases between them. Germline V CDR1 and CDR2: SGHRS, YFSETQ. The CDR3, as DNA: TGCGCCAGCAGCGGGGTAGGGGCCACTGAAGCTTTCTTT. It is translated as CASSGVGATEAFF.

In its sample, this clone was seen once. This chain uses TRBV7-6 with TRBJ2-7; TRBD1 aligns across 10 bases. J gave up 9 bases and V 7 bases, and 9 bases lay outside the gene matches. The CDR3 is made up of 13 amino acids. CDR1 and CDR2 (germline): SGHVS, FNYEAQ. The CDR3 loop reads CASTPGTGAVQYF. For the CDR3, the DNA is TGTGCCAGCACCCCCGGGACAGGGGCTGTGCAGTACTTC.

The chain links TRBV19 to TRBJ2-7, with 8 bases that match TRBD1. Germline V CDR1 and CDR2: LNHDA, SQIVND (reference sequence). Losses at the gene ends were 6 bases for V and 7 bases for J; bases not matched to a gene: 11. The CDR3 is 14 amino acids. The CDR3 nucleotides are TGTGCCAGTAGACCGGGACAGGTCGAAAGTGAGCAGTACTTC. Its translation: CASRPGQVESEQYF.